This T cell receptor (beta chain) was identified in a study of early T cells in non-severe SARS-CoV-2 infection. Study-wide context: Unsorted whole blood bulk RNA was sequenced, with unpaired chains. Overall study results and limits: VDJdb-based annotation leaned toward anti-spike CD8 responses and missed private and CD4 specificities.

This CDR3 is built from 13 residues. Germline V CDR1 and CDR2: SGHNT, YYREEE (reference sequence). J was trimmed by 10 bases and V by 3 bases; bases with no gene match: 8. cDNA molecules, individually, were tagged with unique molecular identifiers. Using its own MiXCR run on the 5' RACE reads, TCRdb lists one record per CDR3 protein. The repertoire consists of 60,000 to 90,000 distinct CDR3 sequences, with about 16% occurring once and the leading ten covering approximately 2.9%. This clonotype has ten or more counts. Antigen: not known. V gene TRBV5-4 combines with J gene TRBJ1-1, with TRBD1 identical over 8 bases. The clonotype comes from an adult who was a healthcare worker with PCR-confirmed SARS-CoV-2 infection or an uninfected control (not recorded which). The sequenced sample was whole blood. The CDR3 spells CASSSRVGQGAFF. The CDR3 DNA reads as TGTGCCAGCAGCTCCCGGGTAGGACAGGGAGCTTTCTTT.